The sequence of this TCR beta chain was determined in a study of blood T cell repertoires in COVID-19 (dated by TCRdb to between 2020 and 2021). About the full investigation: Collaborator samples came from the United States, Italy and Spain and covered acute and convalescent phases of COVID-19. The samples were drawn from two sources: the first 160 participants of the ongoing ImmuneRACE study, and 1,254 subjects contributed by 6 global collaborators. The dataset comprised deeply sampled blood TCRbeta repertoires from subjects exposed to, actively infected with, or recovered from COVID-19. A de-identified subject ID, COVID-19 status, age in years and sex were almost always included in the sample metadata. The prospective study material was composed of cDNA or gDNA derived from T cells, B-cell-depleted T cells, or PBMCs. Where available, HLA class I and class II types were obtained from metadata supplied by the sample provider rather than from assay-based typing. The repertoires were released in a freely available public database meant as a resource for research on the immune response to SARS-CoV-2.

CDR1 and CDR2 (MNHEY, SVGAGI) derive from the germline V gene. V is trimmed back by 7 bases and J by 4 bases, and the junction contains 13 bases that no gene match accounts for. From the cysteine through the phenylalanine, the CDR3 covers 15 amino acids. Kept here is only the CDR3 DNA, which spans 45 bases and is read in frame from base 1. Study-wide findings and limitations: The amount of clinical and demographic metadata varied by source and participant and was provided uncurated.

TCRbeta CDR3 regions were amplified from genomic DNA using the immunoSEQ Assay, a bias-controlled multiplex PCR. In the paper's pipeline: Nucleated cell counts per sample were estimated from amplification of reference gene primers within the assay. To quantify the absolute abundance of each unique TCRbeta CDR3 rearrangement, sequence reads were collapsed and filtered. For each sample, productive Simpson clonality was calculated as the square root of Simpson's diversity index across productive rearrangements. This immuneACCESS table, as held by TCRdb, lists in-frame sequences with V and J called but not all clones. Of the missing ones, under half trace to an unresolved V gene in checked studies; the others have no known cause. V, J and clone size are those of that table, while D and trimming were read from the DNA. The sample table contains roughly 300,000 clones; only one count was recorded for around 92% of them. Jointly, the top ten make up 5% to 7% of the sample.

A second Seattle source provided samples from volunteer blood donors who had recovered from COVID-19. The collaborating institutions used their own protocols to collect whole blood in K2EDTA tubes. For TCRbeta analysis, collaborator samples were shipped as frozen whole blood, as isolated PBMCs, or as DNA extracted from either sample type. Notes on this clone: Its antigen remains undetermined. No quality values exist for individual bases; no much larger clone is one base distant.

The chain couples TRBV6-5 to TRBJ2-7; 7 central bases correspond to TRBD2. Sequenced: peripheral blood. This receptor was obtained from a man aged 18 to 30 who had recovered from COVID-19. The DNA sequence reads TGTGCCAGCACAACCCAGCGGGAAGTTTTTTACGAGCAGTACTTC. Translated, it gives CASTTQREVFYEQYF.